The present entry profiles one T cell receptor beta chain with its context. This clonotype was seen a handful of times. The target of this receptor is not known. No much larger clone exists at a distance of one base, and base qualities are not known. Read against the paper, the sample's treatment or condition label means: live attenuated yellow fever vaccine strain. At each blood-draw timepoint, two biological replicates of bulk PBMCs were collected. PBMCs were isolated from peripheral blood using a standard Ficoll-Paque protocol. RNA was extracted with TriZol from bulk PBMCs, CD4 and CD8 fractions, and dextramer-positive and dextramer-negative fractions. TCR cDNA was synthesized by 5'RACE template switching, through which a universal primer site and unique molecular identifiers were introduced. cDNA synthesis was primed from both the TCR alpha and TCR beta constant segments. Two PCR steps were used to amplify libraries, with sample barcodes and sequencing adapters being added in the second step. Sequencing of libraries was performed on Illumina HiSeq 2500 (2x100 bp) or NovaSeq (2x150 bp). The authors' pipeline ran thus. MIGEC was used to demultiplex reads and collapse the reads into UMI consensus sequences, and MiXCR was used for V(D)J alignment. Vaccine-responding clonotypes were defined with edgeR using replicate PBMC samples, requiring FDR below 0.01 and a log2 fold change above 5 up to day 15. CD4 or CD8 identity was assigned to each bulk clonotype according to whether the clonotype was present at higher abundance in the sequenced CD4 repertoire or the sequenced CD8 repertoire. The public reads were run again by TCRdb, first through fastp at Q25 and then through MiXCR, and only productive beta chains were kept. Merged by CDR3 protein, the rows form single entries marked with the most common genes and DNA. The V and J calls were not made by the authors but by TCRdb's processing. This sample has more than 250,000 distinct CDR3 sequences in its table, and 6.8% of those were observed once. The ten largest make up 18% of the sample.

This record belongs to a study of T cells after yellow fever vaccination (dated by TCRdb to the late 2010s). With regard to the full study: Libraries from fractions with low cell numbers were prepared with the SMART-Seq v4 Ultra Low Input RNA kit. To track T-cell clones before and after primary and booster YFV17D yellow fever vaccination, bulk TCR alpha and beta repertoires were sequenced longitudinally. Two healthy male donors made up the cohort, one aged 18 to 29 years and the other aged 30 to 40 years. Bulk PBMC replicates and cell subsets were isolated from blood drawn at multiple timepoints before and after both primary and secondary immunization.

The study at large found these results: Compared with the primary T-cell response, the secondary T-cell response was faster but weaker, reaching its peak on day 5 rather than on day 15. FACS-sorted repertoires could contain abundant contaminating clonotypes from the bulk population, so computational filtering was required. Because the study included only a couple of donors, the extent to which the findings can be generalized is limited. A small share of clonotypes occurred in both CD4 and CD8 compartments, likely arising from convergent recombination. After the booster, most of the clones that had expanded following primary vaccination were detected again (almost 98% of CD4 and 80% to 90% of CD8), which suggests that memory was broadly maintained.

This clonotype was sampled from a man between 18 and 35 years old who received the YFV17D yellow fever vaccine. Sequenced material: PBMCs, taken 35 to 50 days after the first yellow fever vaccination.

The nucleotide sequence is TGTGCCTGGAGTGTACTGGGGGTTCAGCCCCAGCATTTT. The resulting protein is CAWSVLGVQPQHF. Rearrangement joined TRBV30 to TRBJ1-5, with a weak D call of TRBD1 (5 bases match). Including cysteine and phenylalanine, the CDR3 has 13 amino acids. Only the CDR3 DNA stays, 39 bases, in frame from base 1. Looking up the germline V gene (reference sequence) yields CDR1 GTSNPN and CDR2 SVGIG. Trimming at the junction amounts to 0 bases on V and 6 bases on J, and the germline ends lie 9 bases apart. Where the CDR3 stops, the reference TRBV30 and TRBJ1-5 genes take over; the full variable domain is SQTIHQWPATLVQPVGSPLSLECTVEGTSNPNLYWYRQAAGRGLQLLFYSVGIGQISSEVPQNLSASRPQDRQFILSSKKLLLSDSGFYLCAWSVLGVQPQHFGDGTRLSIL.